This is a list of T cell receptor beta chains from one sample in a study of cytomegalovirus exposure and HLA in healthy donors. Produced via immunoSEQ multiplex PCR; TCRdb's table is partial and in-frame only. The data show over 150,000 clones, with about 90% seen just once and around 2.7% held by the top ten. Sequenced material: PBMCs. The receptors were sampled from a woman between 18 and 29 years old in good health and CMV-seropositive. Both conserved end residues are part of each CDR3. Fields, in order: J gene, V gene, CDR3 protein.

>TRBJ1-1|TRBV19
CASSIEDRMVTEAFF
>TRBJ2-2|TRBV7-2
CASSLVRQSTGELFF
>TRBJ1-2|TRBV6-6
CASSYVGSSYGYTF
>TRBJ1-2|TRBV6-1
CASSRGLLHRDTF
>TRBJ1-2|TRBV29-1
CSVPRDITNYGYTF
>TRBJ2-2|TRBV5-1
CASSLAANTGELFF
>TRBJ2-1|TRBV2
CASRAPGRSYNEQFF
>TRBJ2-5|TRBV27
CASSPGQGETQYF
>TRBJ2-4|TRBV27
CASSLRLAGGKNIQYF
>TRBJ2-7|TRBV19
CATMDRAYEQYF
>TRBJ2-1|TRBV9
CASSVGTNNEQFF
>TRBJ1-5|TRBV5-6
CASSLGGRPVLGPQHF
>TRBJ1-1|TRBV18
CASSSTTGRGGNTEAFF
>TRBJ2-7|TRBV14
CASSQTGTSGLKQYF
>TRBJ2-7|TRBV5-1
CASSPGTGRTYEQYF
>TRBJ2-7|TRBV11-2
CASSLVRAGAPYEQYF
>TRBJ2-3|TRBV2
CASSTGGRDTQYF
>TRBJ2-1|TRBV28
CASRGTSGRSSYNEQFF